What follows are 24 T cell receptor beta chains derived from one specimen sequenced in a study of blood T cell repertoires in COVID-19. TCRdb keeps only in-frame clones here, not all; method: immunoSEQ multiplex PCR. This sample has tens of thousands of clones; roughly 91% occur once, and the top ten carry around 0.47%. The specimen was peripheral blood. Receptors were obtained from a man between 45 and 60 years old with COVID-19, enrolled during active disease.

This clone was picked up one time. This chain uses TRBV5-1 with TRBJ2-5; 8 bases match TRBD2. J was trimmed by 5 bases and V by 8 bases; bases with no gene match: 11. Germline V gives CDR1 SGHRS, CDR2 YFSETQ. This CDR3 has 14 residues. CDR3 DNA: TGCGCCAGTCGCGTACGGGAGGGCCGGGAGACCCAGTACTTC. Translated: CASRVREGRETQYF.

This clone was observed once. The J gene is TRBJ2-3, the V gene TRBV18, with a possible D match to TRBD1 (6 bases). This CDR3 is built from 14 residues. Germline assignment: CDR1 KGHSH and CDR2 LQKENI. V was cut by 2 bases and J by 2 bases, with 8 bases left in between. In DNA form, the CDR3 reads TGTGCCAGCTCACCATCAGGGGCCACAGATACGCAGTATTTT. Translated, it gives CASSPSGATDTQYF.

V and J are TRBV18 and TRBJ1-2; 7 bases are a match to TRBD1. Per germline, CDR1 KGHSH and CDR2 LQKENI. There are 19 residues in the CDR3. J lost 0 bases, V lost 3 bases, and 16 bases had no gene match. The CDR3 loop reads CASSPTGGSTGQANYGYTF. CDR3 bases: TGTGCCAGCTCACCCACTGGCGGTTCGACAGGGCAAGCTAACTATGGCTACACCTTC.

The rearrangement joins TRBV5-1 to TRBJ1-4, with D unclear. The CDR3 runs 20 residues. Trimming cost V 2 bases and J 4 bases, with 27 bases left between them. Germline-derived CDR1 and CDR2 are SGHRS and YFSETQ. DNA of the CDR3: TGCGCCAGCAGCTTCAGACCAAGGGAGAGGCGGACGACGTTTAATGAAAAACTGTTTTTT. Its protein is CASSFRPRERRTTFNEKLFF. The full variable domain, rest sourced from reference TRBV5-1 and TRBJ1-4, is KAGVTQTPRYLIKTRGQQVTLSCSPISGHRSVSWYQQTPGQGLQFLFEYFSETQRNKGNFPGRFSGRQFSNSRSEMNVSTLELGDSALYLCASSFRPRERRTTFNEKLFFGSGTQLSVL.

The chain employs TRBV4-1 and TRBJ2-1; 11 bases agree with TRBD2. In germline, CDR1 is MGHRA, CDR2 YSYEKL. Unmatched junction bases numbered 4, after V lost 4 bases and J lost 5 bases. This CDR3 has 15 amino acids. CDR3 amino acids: CASSRNSGRDNEQFF. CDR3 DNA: TGCGCCAGCAGCCGAAATAGCGGGAGGGACAATGAGCAGTTCTTC.

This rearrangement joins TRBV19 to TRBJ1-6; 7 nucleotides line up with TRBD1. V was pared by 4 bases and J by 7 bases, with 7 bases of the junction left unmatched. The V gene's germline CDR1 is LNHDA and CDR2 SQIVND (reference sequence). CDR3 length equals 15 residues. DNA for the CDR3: TGTGCCAGTAGTACCCCGACAGGGTGGAATTCACCCCTCCACTTT. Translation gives CASSTPTGWNSPLHF.

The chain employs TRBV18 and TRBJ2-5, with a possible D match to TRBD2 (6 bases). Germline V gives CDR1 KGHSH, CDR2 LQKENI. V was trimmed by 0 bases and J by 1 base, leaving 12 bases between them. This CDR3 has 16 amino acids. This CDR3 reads CASSPPVLGGQETQYF. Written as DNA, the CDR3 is TGTGCCAGCTCACCACCGGTGCTCGGGGGCCAAGAGACCCAGTACTTC.

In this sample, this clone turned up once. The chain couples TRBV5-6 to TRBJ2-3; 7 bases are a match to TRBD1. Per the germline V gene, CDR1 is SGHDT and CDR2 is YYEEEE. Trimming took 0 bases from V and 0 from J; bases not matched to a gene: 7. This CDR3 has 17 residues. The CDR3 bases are TGTGCCAGCAGCTTGGAAATCGGGACAGCTAGCACAGATACGCAGTATTTT. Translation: CASSLEIGTASTDTQYF.

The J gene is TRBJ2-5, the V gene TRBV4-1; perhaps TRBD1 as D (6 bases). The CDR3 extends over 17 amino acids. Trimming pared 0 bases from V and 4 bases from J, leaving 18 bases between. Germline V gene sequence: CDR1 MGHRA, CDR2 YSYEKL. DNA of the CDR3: TGCGCCAGCAGCCAAGAAAGCAGGGGTTCGACGCGAGAGACCCAGTACTTC. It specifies CASSQESRGSTRETQYF.

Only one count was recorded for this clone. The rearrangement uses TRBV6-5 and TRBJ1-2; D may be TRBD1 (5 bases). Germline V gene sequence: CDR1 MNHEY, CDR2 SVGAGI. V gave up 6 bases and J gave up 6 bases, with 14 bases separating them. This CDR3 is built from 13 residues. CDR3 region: CASRTGGEHGYTF. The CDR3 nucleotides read TGTGCCAGCAGGACCGGGGGGGAGCATGGCTACACCTTC.

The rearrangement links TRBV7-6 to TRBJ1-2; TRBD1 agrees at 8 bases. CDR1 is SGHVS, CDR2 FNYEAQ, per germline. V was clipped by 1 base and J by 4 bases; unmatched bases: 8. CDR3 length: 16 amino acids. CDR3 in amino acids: CASSLDAGTGFYGYTF. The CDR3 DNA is TGTGCCAGCAGCTTAGATGCCGGGACAGGCTTCTATGGCTACACCTTC.

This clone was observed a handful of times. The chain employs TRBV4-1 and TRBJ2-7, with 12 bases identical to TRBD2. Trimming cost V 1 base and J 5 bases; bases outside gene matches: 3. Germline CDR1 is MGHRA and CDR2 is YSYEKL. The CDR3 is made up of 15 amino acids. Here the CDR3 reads CASSQGLAGENEQYF. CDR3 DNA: TGCGCCAGCAGCCAAGGACTAGCGGGAGAAAACGAGCAGTACTTC.

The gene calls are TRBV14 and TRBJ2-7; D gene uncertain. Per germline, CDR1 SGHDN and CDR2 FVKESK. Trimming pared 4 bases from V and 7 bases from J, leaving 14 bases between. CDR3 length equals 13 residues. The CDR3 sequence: CASSLGLRREQYF. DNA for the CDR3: TGTGCCAGCAGCCTTGGTCTCCGCCGGGAGCAGTACTTC.

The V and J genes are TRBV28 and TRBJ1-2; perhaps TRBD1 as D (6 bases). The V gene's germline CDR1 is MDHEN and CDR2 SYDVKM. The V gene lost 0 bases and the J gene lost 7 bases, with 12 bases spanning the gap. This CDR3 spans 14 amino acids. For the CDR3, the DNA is TGTGCCAGCAGTTTATGGGCAGGGGAGCCTGGCTACACCTTC. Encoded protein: CASSLWAGEPGYTF.

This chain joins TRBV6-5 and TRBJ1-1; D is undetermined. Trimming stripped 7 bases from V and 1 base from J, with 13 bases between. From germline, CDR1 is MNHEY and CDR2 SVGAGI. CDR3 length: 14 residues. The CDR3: CASIPRRQNTEAFF. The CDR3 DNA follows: TGTGCCAGCATCCCACGAAGACAGAACACTGAAGCTTTCTTT.

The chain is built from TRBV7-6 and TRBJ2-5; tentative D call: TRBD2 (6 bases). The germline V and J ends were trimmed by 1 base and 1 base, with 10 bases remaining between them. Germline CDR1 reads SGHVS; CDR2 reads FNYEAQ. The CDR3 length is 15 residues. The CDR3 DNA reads TGTGCCAGCAGCTTAGTGGGCGGGACCCAAGAGACCCAGTACTTC. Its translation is CASSLVGGTQETQYF.

The CDR3 DNA reads TGTGCCAGCAGCTTAGGAGTTGGGCACAATGAGCAGTTCTTC. This codes for CASSLGVGHNEQFF. The chain links TRBV7-2 to TRBJ2-1, with D unresolved. Germline V lookup: CDR1 SGHTA, CDR2 FQGNSA. Trimming pared 1 base from V and 5 bases from J, leaving 9 bases between. The CDR3 has 14 amino acids.

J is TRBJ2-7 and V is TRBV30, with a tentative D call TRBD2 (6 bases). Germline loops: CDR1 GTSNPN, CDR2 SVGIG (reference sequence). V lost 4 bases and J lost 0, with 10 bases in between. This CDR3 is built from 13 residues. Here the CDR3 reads CAWNGGNSYEQYF. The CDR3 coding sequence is TGTGCCTGGAACGGGGGAAACTCCTACGAGCAGTACTTC.

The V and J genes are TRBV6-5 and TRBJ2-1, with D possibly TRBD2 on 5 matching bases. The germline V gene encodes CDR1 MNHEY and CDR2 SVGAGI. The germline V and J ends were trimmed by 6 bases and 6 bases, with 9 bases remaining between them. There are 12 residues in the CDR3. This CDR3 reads CASRSSLNEQFF. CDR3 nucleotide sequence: TGTGCCAGCAGATCTAGCCTCAATGAGCAGTTCTTC.

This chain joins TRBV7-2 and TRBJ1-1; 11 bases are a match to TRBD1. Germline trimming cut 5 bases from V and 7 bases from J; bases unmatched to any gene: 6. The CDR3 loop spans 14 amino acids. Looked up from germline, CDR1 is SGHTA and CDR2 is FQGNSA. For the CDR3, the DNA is TGTGCCAGCAGCCAGAGGACAGGGGGCCTTGAAGCTTTCTTT. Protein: CASSQRTGGLEAFF.

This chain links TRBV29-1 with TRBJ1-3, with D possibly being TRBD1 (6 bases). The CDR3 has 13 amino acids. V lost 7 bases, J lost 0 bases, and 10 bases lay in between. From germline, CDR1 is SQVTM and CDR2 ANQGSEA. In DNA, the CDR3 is TGCAGCGCAGGGACAAGCTCTGGAAACACCATATATTTT. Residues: CSAGTSSGNTIYF. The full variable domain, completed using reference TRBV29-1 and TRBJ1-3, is SAVISQKPSRDICQRGTSLTIQCQVDSQVTMMFWYRQQPGQSLTLIATANQGSEATYESGFVIDKFPISRPNLTFSTLTVSNMSPEDSSIYLCSAGTSSGNTIYFGEGSWLTVV.

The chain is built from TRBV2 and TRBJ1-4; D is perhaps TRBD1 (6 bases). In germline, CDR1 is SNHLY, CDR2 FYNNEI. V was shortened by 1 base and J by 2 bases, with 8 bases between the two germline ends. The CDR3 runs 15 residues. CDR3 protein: CASSEDRATNEKLFF. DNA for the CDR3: TGTGCCAGCAGTGAAGACAGGGCCACTAATGAAAAACTGTTTTTT.

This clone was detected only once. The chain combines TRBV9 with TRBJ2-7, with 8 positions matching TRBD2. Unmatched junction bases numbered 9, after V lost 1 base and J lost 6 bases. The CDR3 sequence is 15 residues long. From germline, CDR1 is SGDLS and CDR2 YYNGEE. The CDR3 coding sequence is TGTGCCAGCAGCGTACAAAGCGGGAGAGGAGGCGAGCAGTACTTC. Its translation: CASSVQSGRGGEQYF.

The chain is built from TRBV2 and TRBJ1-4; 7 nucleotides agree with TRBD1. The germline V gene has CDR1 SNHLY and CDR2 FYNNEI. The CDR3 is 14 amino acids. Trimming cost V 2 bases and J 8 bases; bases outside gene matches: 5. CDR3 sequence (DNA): TGTGCCAGCAGTGAAAACAGGGGAAACGAAAAACTGTTTTTT. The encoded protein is CASSENRGNEKLFF.